The subject of this entry is one T cell receptor beta chain. Using immunoSEQ multiplex PCR, the repertoire was profiled, and TCRdb retains in-frame clones only, with some absent. The profile covers approximately 100,000 clones, with roughly 92% appearing a single time and more than 0.95% taken by the ten largest. V gave up 2 bases and J gave up 2 bases; unmatched junction bases: 6. Germline V gene data show CDR1 as SGHVS and CDR2 as FNYEAQ. The CDR3 is 16 residues long. The data are from a study of T cell changes during pregnancy in multiple sclerosis. The chain uses TRBV7-6 and TRBJ2-3; 8 nucleotides agree with TRBD2. This clonotype was sampled from a female donor with multiple sclerosis, enrolled in a pregnancy study. Sequenced material: peripheral blood, taken in the second trimester of pregnancy. The CDR3 is CASSLQRRGATDTQYF. DNA for the CDR3: TGTGCCAGCAGCTTACAACGGCGGGGGGCCACAGATACGCAGTATTTT.